Below are 32 T cell receptor beta chains sequenced from a single sample in a study of STAT3 mutations in large granular lymphocyte leukemia. Their antigens are not known. Produced via immunoSEQ multiplex PCR; TCRdb's table is partial and in-frame only. The table lists about 42,000 clones, about 81% of them singletons. Findings and caveats of the study: Every T-LGLL patient had at least one immunodominant TCRbeta clonotype.

Sequencing was carried out using PBMCs. All receptors come from a human donor with T large granular lymphocyte leukemia. Some clones in this sample may be carry-over from other donors' samples.

This clone was seen just once. This chain joins TRBV18 and TRBJ2-7; 9 bases line up with TRBD1. Germline lookup yields CDR1 KGHSH and CDR2 LQKENI. The CDR3 consists of 13 residues. V shed 6 bases, J shed 5 bases, and the junction held 5 bases outside the gene matches. This CDR3 reads CASSQTGGNEQYV. Written as DNA, the CDR3 is TGTGCCAGCTCCCAGACAGGGGGTAACGAGCAGTACGTC.

The chain uses TRBV5-1 and TRBJ2-6; maybe TRBD1 (5 bases). Trimming cost V 6 bases and J 2 bases, with 9 bases left between them. The CDR3 covers 14 residues. CDR1 is SGHRS and CDR2 is YFSETQ in the germline V gene. CDR3 in DNA: TGCGCCAGCAAGGGGTCCACTGGGGCCAACGTCCTGACTTTC. Amino acids: CASKGSTGANVLTF.

The rearrangement links TRBV27 to TRBJ1-5, with D possibly TRBD1 on 6 matching bases. Trimming cost V 2 bases and J 5 bases, with 19 bases left between them. The CDR3 loop spans 17 amino acids. The germline gives CDR1 MNHEY, CDR2 SMNVEV (reference sequence). The CDR3 nucleotides read TGTGCCAGCAGTTTAAGGGGGGATCTAGGGAGGTATCAGCCCCAGCATTTT. It encodes CASSLRGDLGRYQPQHF.

V and J are TRBV11-3 and TRBJ2-1; D is unclear. The CDR3 covers 14 residues. The germline V and J ends were trimmed by 4 bases and 7 bases, with 14 bases remaining between them. The germline CDR1 and CDR2 sequences are SGHNT and YENEEA. In DNA, the CDR3 is TGTGCCAGCAGCTCTCTTGGTAAAAGTAATGAGCAGTTCTTC. Its translation: CASSSLGKSNEQFF.

The chain uses TRBV7-9 and TRBJ2-1, with D maybe TRBD1 (6 bases). V was cut by 4 bases and J by 7 bases, with 14 bases left in between. Looked up from germline, CDR1 is SEHNR and CDR2 is FQNEAQ (reference sequence). There are 14 residues in the CDR3. This CDR3 is CASSSSTGINEQFF. The CDR3 DNA follows: TGTGCCAGCAGCTCGTCTACAGGGATTAATGAGCAGTTCTTC.

The genes are TRBV27 and TRBJ1-1; 10 nucleotides match TRBD1. The trim removed 3 bases at V and 5 bases at J, leaving 21 bases unmatched. Germline assignment: CDR1 MNHEY and CDR2 SMNVEV (reference sequence). This CDR3 is built from 20 residues. CDR3 protein: CASSLGGDRTGGYVRTEAFF. CDR3 nucleotide sequence: TGTGCCAGCAGTTTGGGGGGGGACCGGACAGGGGGTTATGTGAGAACTGAAGCTTTCTTT.

The rearrangement links TRBV19 to TRBJ2-6; D perhaps matches TRBD1 (5 bases). This CDR3 contains 16 residues. CDR1 and CDR2 (germline): LNHDA, SQIVND (reference sequence). The ends were cut back, 3 bases at V and 2 bases at J, with 11 bases in the middle. The DNA of the CDR3 is TGTGCCAGTAGTATGCAACAGGTACCTGGGGCCAACGTCCTGACTTTC. Its translation: CASSMQQVPGANVLTF.

This chain links TRBV19 with TRBJ2-7, with TRBD1 identical over 9 bases. The CDR3 loop spans 14 amino acids. V shed 6 bases and J 4 bases; nucleotides not matched to a gene: 7. CDR1 and CDR2 from the germline V gene are LNHDA and SQIVND (reference sequence). The CDR3 is CASSSGTGSYEQYF. The CDR3 DNA reads TGTGCCAGTAGCTCCGGGACAGGGAGTTACGAGCAGTACTTC.

The chain joins TRBV11-2 to TRBJ1-3; no reliable D call. Germline lookup yields CDR1 SGHAT and CDR2 FQNNGV. This CDR3 region has 16 residues. Trimming removed 1 base from V and 3 bases from J, with 13 bases in between. CDR3 DNA sequence: TGTGCCAGCAGCTTAGGTGGAGACGGCAGTGGAAACACCATATATTTT. Its protein product is CASSLGGDGSGNTIYF.

The chain is built from TRBV5-1 and TRBJ2-2; D is unclear. The germline V gene encodes CDR1 SGHRS and CDR2 YFSETQ. Deletions cut 3 bases from V and 7 bases from J, with 13 bases between. CDR3 length: 14 residues. The CDR3 here is CASSSQVSNGELFF. Here the CDR3 DNA reads TGCGCCAGCAGCTCCCAGGTATCGAACGGGGAGCTGTTTTTT. Filled out from reference TRBV5-1 and TRBJ2-2, the complete variable domain reads KAGVTQTPRYLIKTRGQQVTLSCSPISGHRSVSWYQQTPGQGLQFLFEYFSETQRNKGNFPGRFSGRQFSNSRSEMNVSTLELGDSALYLCASSSQVSNGELFFGEGSRLTVL.

The DNA of the CDR3 is TGTGCCACCAGCAACGAGGGGAGTAGCACAGATACGCAGTATTTT. This codes for CATSNEGSSTDTQYF. The J gene is TRBJ2-3, the V gene TRBV15; D may match TRBD1 or TRBD2 (5 bases each). Trimming left V 4 bases short and J 0 bases short, with 11 bases between. Germline V gene sequence: CDR1 LNHNV, CDR2 YYDKDF (reference sequence). The CDR3 loop spans 15 amino acids.

The genes are TRBV18 and TRBJ2-5, with D perhaps TRBD2 (5 bases). V was cut by 6 bases and J by 3 bases, with 14 bases left in between. Germline-derived CDR1 and CDR2 are KGHSH and LQKENI. The CDR3 is made up of 14 amino acids. CDR3 DNA: TGTGCCAGCTCGCAAAGCTACGGGGAAGAGACCCAGTACTTC. Amino acid sequence: CASSQSYGEETQYF.

This clone was seen just once. The rearrangement joins TRBV14 to TRBJ2-3; perhaps TRBD2 as D (5 bases). The V end lost 0 bases, the J end lost 4 bases, and 17 bases lay between the germline ends. The CDR3 extends over 17 amino acids. Germline V gene sequence: CDR1 SGHDN, CDR2 FVKESK. The CDR3 DNA reads TGTGCCAGCAGCCAAGATTTGTTAACTAGTGGCGCAGATACGCAGTATTTT. This encodes CASSQDLLTSGADTQYF.

The chain employs TRBV2 and TRBJ1-2; the D is unclear. Germline V CDR1 and CDR2: SNHLY, FYNNEI. The V end was cut by 0 bases, the J end by 0 bases, with 8 bases between. The CDR3 contains 15 residues. CDR3 coding DNA: TGTGCCAGCAGTGAAGCGCGCGGAGCTAACTATGGCTACACCTTC. Its translation: CASSEARGANYGYTF.

This chain connects TRBV6-6 to TRBJ2-1; D perhaps matches TRBD1 (5 bases). Deletions cut 6 bases from V and 4 bases from J, with 13 bases between. Germline assignment: CDR1 MNHNY and CDR2 SVGAGI (reference sequence). The CDR3 totals 14 residues. CDR3 in DNA: TGTGCCAGCAGGCTGGGGCTATTATACAATGAGCAGTTCTTC. Amino acids: CASRLGLLYNEQFF.

The chain has TRBV18 and TRBJ1-1; D is undetermined. Germline CDR1 and CDR2: KGHSH and LQKENI. The germline V and J ends were trimmed by 9 bases and 0 bases, with 11 bases remaining between them. CDR3 length: 13 amino acids. The CDR3 here is CASLQLMNTEAFF. CDR3 bases: TGTGCCAGTCTCCAGCTCATGAACACTGAAGCTTTCTTT. Combining the CDR3 with reference TRBV18 and TRBJ1-1 gives the whole variable domain NAGVMQNPRHLVRRRGQEARLRCSPMKGHSHVYWYRQLPEEGLKFMVYLQKENIIDESGMPKERFSAEFPKEGPSILRIQQVVRGDSAAYFCASLQLMNTEAFFGQGTRLTVV.

The rearrangement links TRBV4-3 to TRBJ2-3; D call uncertain. Germline V gives CDR1 LGHNA, CDR2 YSLEER. The ends were cut back, 1 base at V and 0 bases at J, with 14 bases in the middle. This CDR3 spans 17 amino acids. Written as DNA, the CDR3 is TGCGCCAGCAGCCAAGGGAAATGGGGTCCTAGCACAGATACGCAGTATTTT. It codes for CASSQGKWGPSTDTQYF.

The V and J genes are TRBV4-2 and TRBJ2-5; perhaps TRBD2 as D (6 bases). The germline V gene has CDR1 LGHNA and CDR2 YNFKEQ. Trimming removed 1 base from V and 4 bases from J, with 10 bases in between. The length of the CDR3 is 14 residues. This CDR3 is CASSQAKEGETQYF. The CDR3 DNA reads as TGTGCCAGCAGCCAAGCCAAGGAGGGAGAGACCCAGTACTTC.

In this sample, this clone turned up once. V usage is TRBV19 and J usage is TRBJ2-7, with D possibly matching TRBD1 (8 bases). Germline V gene sequence: CDR1 LNHDA, CDR2 SQIVND (reference sequence). V dropped 5 bases and J dropped 2 bases, with 13 bases sitting between them. CDR3 length: 14 residues. CDR3 nucleotides: TGTGCCAGTAGTGTCACAGGGGGGGCCTACGAGCAGTACTTC. This translates into CASSVTGGAYEQYF. The whole variable domain, remainder taken from reference TRBV19 and TRBJ2-7, is DGGITQSPKYLFRKEGQNVTLSCEQNLNHDAMYWYRQDPGQGLRLIYYSQIVNDFQKGDIAEGYSVSREKKESFPLTVTSAQKNPTAFYLCASSVTGGAYEQYFGPGTRLTVT.

This rearrangement joins TRBV20-1 to TRBJ2-7, with D possibly TRBD2 on 5 matching bases. This CDR3 has 11 amino acids. Trimming cost V 3 bases and J 6 bases, with 9 bases left between them. CDR1 is DFQATT and CDR2 is SNEGSKA in the germline V gene (reference sequence). The CDR3 DNA is TGCAGTGCTAGGAGCGGCTCCGAGCAGTACTTC. It is translated as CSARSGSEQYF.

This clone was picked up one time. The J gene is TRBJ2-5, the V gene TRBV5-5, with D possibly being TRBD1 or TRBD2 (5 bases each). The CDR3 totals 17 residues. Trimming took off 5 bases at V and 2 bases at J, with 22 bases between the two ends. The germline CDR1 and CDR2 sequences are SGHKS and YYEKEE (reference sequence). In DNA, the CDR3 is TGTGCCAGCAGTAGAGGGGCGGCAGCCGACCCTCAAGAGACCCAGTACTTC. It codes for CASSRGAAADPQETQYF.

The chain joins TRBV7-2 to TRBJ1-5, with a tentative D call TRBD1 (5 bases). The CDR3 runs to 14 residues. Trimming pared 4 bases from V and 2 bases from J, leaving 9 bases between. CDR1 and CDR2 (germline): SGHTA, FQGNSA. CDR3: CASSSQGGNQPQHF. The CDR3 DNA reads as TGTGCCAGCAGCTCCCAGGGAGGCAATCAGCCCCAGCATTTT.

The V and J genes are TRBV30 and TRBJ1-2; D is unresolved. This CDR3 spans 12 amino acids. The germline V and J ends were trimmed by 1 base and 4 bases, with 7 bases remaining between them. Per the germline V gene, CDR1 is GTSNPN and CDR2 is SVGIG (reference sequence). The CDR3 nucleotides are TGTGCCTGGAGTGCCAGCCCCTATGGCTACACCTTC. Amino acid sequence: CAWSASPYGYTF.

V and J are TRBV6-1 and TRBJ2-3; 10 positions match TRBD2. Losses at the gene ends were 2 bases for V and 6 bases for J; bases not matched to a gene: 8. CDR3 length equals 16 residues. Per germline, CDR1 MNHNS and CDR2 SASEGT. The CDR3 nucleotides read TGTGCCAGCAGTGAAATCAGCGGGGGGGCCTCGGATACGCAGTATTTT. Translated, it gives CASSEISGGASDTQYF.

The chain joins TRBV4-3 to TRBJ2-7; the match to TRBD2 covers 11 bases. Germline V CDR1 and CDR2: LGHNA, YSLEER. The V gene end was trimmed by 1 base and the J gene end by 1 base; junction bases not matched to a gene: 6. The CDR3 runs 17 residues. The CDR3 coding sequence is TGCGCCAGCAGCCAAGGGCTAGCGGGGGGACCGTCCTACGAGCAGTACTTC. It codes for CASSQGLAGGPSYEQYF.

The chain links TRBV11-2 to TRBJ2-1, with D hard to call. The CDR3 consists of 15 residues. CDR1 and CDR2 from the germline V gene are SGHAT and FQNNGV. Deletions cut 4 bases from V and 7 bases from J, with 17 bases between. The CDR3: CASSSLMRAGNEQFF. The CDR3, as DNA: TGTGCCAGCAGCTCCTTAATGCGTGCCGGGAATGAGCAGTTCTTC.

This clone was observed a few times. J is TRBJ2-7 and V is TRBV29-1, with TRBD1 matching 8 bases. After removal of 5 bases from V and 7 bases from J, the junction contained 7 bases not matched to a gene. Germline assignment: CDR1 SQVTM and CDR2 ANQGSEA. CDR3 length: 12 amino acids. The CDR3 loop is CSVWGQEGEQYV. The CDR3 DNA reads as TGCAGCGTTTGGGGACAGGAAGGTGAGCAGTACGTC.

This clone was counted between two and nine times. This chain joins TRBV4-1 and TRBJ2-2; tentative D call: TRBD2 (5 bases). The CDR3 length is 15 residues. Germline CDR1 and CDR2: MGHRA and YSYEKL. V lost 1 base and J 6 bases, leaving 12 bases between the germline ends. CDR3 nucleotides: TGCGCCAGCAGCCAAGGGGCGATGAGGGCCGGGGAGCTGTTTTTT. This encodes CASSQGAMRAGELFF.

This chain connects TRBV7-2 to TRBJ2-2; no clear D. The V gene's germline CDR1 is SGHTA and CDR2 FQGNSA. This CDR3 contains 12 residues. V shed 6 bases and J shed 4 bases, with 6 bases lying between them. Here the CDR3 reads CASRYITGELFF. Here the CDR3 DNA reads TGTGCCAGCAGATATATCACCGGGGAGCTGTTTTTT. Variable domain in full (rest from reference TRBV7-2 and TRBJ2-2): GAGVSQSPSNKVTEKGKDVELRCDPISGHTALYWYRQSLGQGLEFLIYFQGNSAPDKSGLPSDRFSAERTGGSVSTLTIQRTQQEDSAVYLCASRYITGELFFGEGSRLTVL.

The chain carries TRBV20-1 and TRBJ2-5; possible D gene TRBD1, 6 bases. Germline V gene lookup returns CDR1 DFQATT and CDR2 SNEGSKA (reference sequence). This CDR3 is 11 amino acids long. CDR3 sequence reads: CATGHGETQYF. The CDR3 bases are TGCGCCACGGGACACGGGGAGACCCAGTACTTC.

The chain links TRBV6-6 to TRBJ2-7; D gene unclear. Germline CDR1 reads MNHNY; CDR2 reads SVGAGI (reference sequence). The CDR3 contains 13 residues. Trimming stripped 0 bases from V and 3 bases from J, with 6 bases between. The CDR3, as DNA: TGTGCCAGCAGTTACTCCCAGAGCTACGAGCAGTACGTC. This sequence encodes CASSYSQSYEQYV.

The V gene is TRBV18, the J gene TRBJ2-2, with 9 bases matching TRBD1. CDR1 and CDR2 from the germline V gene are KGHSH and LQKENI. The CDR3 has 17 amino acids. V trimming: 6 bases; J trimming: 2 bases; junction bases outside the gene matches: 10. The CDR3 sequence is CASSPYLDRGNTGELFF. The CDR3, as DNA: TGTGCCAGCTCCCCGTACCTGGACAGGGGAAACACCGGGGAGCTGTTTTTT.